This TCR beta chain was obtained from a study of OX40 agonist ivuxolimab in advanced cancers. Looking at the study overall: The costimulatory receptor OX40 (CD134) was targeted by ivuxolimab, a fully human IgG2 agonistic monoclonal antibody. Partial responses were achieved by three dose-escalation patients, of whom one had hepatocellular carcinoma and two had cutaneous melanoma. Of the roughly 51 dose-escalation patients, hepatocellular carcinoma was present in about 20, melanoma in some 15, renal cell carcinoma in 9 and head and neck cancer in 9. In the dose-escalation cohort, over 65% of patients were male, and the mean age was approximately 55 years, with a range of about 23 to 90. Prior anti-PD-1, anti-PD-L1 or anti-CTLA-4 therapy was permitted, and checkpoint inhibitors had been received by 30% to 40% of dose-escalation patients. The monotherapy dose-escalation portion (N ≈ 52 patients) of the phase I ivuxolimab trial is reported in the paper. The point of sequencing TCRbeta in the periphery was to test whether ivuxolimab changed TCR sequence diversity and drove clonal T-cell expansion. Intravenous ivuxolimab was administered to patients every 2 weeks at six dose levels: 0.01, 0.1, 0.3, 1.5, 3 and 10 mg/kg.

The paper as a whole reports these results and caveats: Low levels of normalized T-cell clonal expansion were also seen in some patients who did not respond. After ivuxolimab, more expanded clones were found on average in CD8+ T cells than in CD4+ T cells. Clonal expansion of both CD4+ and CD8+ blood T cells was observed from baseline to week 6 at doses 0.1 to 3.0 mg/kg. The antigen specificity of the clonally expanded peripheral T cells was not determined. In the 0.1-3.0 mg/kg groups, partial responders had among the lowest normalized peripheral clonal expansion, particularly in CD8+ T cells.

Genomic DNA was extracted from sorted cells for sequencing of the TCRbeta CDR3 region. TCRbeta CDR3 regions were sequenced using the immunoSEQ Assay. The immuneACCESS repertoire file appears here via TCRdb, limited to in-frame rearrangements. These files lack a portion of the clones; in checked studies, under half of the deficit traces to unresolved V genes, and the cause of the others is not known. The sample data list 77,000 or so clones, and about 89% of these were observed just once. Of the sample, around 0.44% falls within the top ten clones. CDR1 and CDR2 were assigned from the germline V gene as SGHVS and FQNEAQ. There are 14 amino acids in the CDR3, from cysteine to phenylalanine inclusive. Only the CDR3 DNA is retained, 42 bases long and in frame from the first base. V is pared back by 6 bases and J by 0 bases, with 8 bases lying between the germline termini. The trial excluded patients who had a history of autoimmune disease or were on systemic immunosuppression. Peripheral blood for TCR sequencing was collected from all dose cohorts at baseline, on cycle 4 day 1, and on cycle 7 day 1. Samples were obtained from an open-label, multicenter, first-in-human phase I dose-escalation trial of ivuxolimab. The trial enrolled adults with locally advanced or metastatic head and neck squamous cell, hepatocellular, melanoma or renal cell carcinoma. CD4+ and CD8+ T cells were sorted separately from peripheral blood before TCR sequencing.

Comment on this clone: This receptor's antigen is unknown. Within one base of it there is no much larger clone, and no base qualities were kept.

The chain was built from TRBV7-8 and TRBJ2-2, with no reliable assignment of the D segment. The sequence came from an adult with an advanced solid tumor such as melanoma, head and neck, liver or kidney cancer. The specimen comprised CD4+ or CD8+ T cells sorted from blood, sampled in a trial of the OX40 agonist ivuxolimab. The DNA sequence reads TGTGCCAGCAGTGGGCACACGAACACCGGGGAGCTGTTTTTT. This encodes CASSGHTNTGELFF.